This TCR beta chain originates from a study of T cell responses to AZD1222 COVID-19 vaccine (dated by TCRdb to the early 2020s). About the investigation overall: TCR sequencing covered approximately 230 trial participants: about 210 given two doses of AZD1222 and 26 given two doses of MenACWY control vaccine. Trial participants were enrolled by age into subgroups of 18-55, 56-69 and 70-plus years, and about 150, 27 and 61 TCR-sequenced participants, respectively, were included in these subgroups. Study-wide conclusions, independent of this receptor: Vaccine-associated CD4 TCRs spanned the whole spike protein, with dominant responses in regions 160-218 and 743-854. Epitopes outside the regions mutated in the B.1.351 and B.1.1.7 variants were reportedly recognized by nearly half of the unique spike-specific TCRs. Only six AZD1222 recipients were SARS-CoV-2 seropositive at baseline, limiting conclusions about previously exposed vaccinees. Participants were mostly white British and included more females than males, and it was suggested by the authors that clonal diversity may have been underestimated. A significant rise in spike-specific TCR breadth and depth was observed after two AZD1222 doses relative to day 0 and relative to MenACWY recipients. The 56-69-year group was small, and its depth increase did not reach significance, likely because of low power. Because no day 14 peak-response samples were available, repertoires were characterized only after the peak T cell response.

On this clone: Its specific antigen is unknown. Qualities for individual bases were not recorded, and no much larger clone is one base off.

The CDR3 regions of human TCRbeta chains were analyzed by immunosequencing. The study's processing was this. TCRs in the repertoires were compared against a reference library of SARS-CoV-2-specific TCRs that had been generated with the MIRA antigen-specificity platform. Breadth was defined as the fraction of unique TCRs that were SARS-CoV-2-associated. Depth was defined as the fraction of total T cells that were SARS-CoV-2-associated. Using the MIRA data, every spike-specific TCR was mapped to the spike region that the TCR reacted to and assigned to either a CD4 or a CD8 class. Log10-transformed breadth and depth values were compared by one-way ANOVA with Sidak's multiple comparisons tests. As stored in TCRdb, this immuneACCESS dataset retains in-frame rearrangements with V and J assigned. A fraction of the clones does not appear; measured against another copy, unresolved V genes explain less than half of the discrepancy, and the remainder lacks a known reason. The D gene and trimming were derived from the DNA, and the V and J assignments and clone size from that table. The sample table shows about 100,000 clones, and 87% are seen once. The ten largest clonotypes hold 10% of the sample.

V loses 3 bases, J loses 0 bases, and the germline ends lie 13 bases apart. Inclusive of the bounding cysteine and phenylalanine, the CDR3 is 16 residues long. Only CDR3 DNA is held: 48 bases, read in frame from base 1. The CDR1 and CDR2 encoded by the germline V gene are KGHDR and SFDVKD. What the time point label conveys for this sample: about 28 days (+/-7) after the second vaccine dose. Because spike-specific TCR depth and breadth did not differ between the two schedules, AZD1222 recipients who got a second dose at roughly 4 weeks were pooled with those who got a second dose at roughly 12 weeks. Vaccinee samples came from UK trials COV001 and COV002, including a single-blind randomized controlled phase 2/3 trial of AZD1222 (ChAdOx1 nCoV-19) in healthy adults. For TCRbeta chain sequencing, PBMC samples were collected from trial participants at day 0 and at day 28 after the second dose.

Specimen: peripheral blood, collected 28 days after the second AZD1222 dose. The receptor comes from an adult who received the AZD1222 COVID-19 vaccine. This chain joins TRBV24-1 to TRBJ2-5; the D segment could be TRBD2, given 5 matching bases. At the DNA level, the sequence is TGTGCCACCAGTGATAGCCTAGCAGAGTACCAAGAGACCCAGTACTTC. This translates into CATSDSLAEYQETQYF.